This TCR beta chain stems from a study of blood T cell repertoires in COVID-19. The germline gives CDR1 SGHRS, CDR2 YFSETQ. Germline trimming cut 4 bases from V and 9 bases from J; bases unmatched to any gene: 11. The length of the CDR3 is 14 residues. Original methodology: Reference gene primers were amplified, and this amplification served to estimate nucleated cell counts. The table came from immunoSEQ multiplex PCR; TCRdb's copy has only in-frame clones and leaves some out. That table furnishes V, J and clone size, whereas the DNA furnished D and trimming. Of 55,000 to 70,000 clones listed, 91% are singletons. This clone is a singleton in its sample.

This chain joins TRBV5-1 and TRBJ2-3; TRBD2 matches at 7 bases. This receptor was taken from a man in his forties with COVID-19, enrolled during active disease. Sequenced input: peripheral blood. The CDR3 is CASSPGGPTQTQYF. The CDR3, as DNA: TGCGCCAGCAGCCCGGGGGGACCGACGCAGACGCAGTATTTT.